This TCR beta chain was documented in a study of blood T cell repertoires in COVID-19. The repertoire was sequenced with immunoSEQ multiplex PCR; TCRdb's copy has only in-frame clones and lacks some. The sample has around 250,000 clones; approximately 90% are singletons. The CDR3 sequence is 17 residues long. Trimming removed 5 bases from V and 0 bases from J, with 19 bases in between. From germline, CDR1 is MNHNY and CDR2 SVGAGI (reference sequence). The specimen was peripheral blood. This sequence was found in a woman aged 30 to 39 with active or convalescent COVID-19. The chain recombines TRBV6-6 with TRBJ1-2; the D is unclear. The CDR3 DNA is TGTGCCAGCAGTCCACGAGGGTCTCTCGCTTCTAACTATGGCTACACCTTC. Translating it yields CASSPRGSLASNYGYTF.